These 8 T cell receptor beta chains originate from one sample sequenced in a study of human T cells and chemical hapten exposure (dated by TCRdb to about 2021). The intended sense of this specimen's time point label: healthy volunteer bleed at 6 weeks. Unfractionated whole blood was collected in Tempus Blood RNA tubes, and total RNA was extracted from that blood. Library creation used RACE. Instrument used: NextSeq 500. TCRdb trimmed public reads at Q25 via fastp, called clones via MiXCR and kept in-frame beta chains. Each entry merges the rows of one CDR3 protein and shows their most common DNA and genes. Present in this sample are more than 75,000 distinct CDR3 sequences, 7% to 9% of which were seen just once. The ten top clones hold approximately 1.5% of the sample. Sequencing was carried out using whole blood. These receptor sequences come from a male donor in good health. Some clones in this sample may be carry-over from other donors' samples.

This clonotype was counted only a few times. DNA of the CDR3: TGTGCCAGCAGCTTAGGGGCCTTCCTCAACCGCGAGCAGTACTTC. This gives the protein CASSLGAFLNREQYF. The chain joins TRBV7-8 to TRBJ2-7; D gene ambiguous. Trimming cost V 1 base and J 6 bases, with 16 bases left between them. Germline CDR1 is SGHVS and CDR2 is FQNEAQ. The CDR3 is made up of 15 amino acids.

The J gene is TRBJ1-1, the V gene TRBV5-6, with D unresolved. V lost 0 bases and J 4 bases, leaving 7 bases between the germline ends. This CDR3 comprises 13 residues. From germline, CDR1 is SGHDT and CDR2 YYEEEE. Here the CDR3 reads CASSLGGITEAFF. CDR3 in DNA: TGTGCCAGCAGCTTGGGAGGGATCACTGAAGCTTTCTTT.

The chain employs TRBV20-1 and TRBJ2-7; D not resolved. Germline CDR1 reads DFQATT; CDR2 reads SNEGSKA (reference sequence). Between the trimmed V and J ends, which lost 1 base and 5 bases, there was a span of 12 bases. The CDR3 has 13 residues. The CDR3 loop reads CSARGFSHDEQYF. The CDR3 region has the DNA TGCAGTGCTAGAGGTTTTAGCCACGACGAGCAGTACTTC.

V usage is TRBV7-8 and J usage is TRBJ2-3; TRBD2 agrees at 9 bases. Looked up from germline, CDR1 is SGHVS and CDR2 is FQNEAQ. With 4 bases clipped from V and 5 bases from J, the junction kept 19 bases outside the gene matches. The CDR3 contains 19 residues. This CDR3 is CASSSRGSGTSSVGDTQYF. The CDR3 nucleotides read TGTGCCAGCAGCTCCCGTGGAAGTGGGACTAGCAGCGTGGGAGATACGCAGTATTTT.

In this sample, this clonotype turned up a few times. The V gene is TRBV5-1, the J gene TRBJ2-1, with TRBD2 matching over 7 bases. The CDR3 sequence is 16 residues long. V lost 2 bases to trimming and J lost 5 bases; unmatched junction nucleotides: 10. Per the germline V gene, CDR1 is SGHRS and CDR2 is YFSETQ. CDR3 protein: CASSFFAGVSHNEQFF. As DNA, the CDR3 is TGCGCCAGCAGCTTCTTTGCGGGAGTTTCCCACAATGAGCAGTTCTTC.

The rearrangement links TRBV2 to TRBJ2-3; TRBD2 agrees at 10 bases. With V trimmed by 3 bases and J by 4 bases, 7 bases remained unmatched. Germline CDR1 SNHLY, CDR2 FYNNEI. There are 16 residues in the CDR3. This CDR3 is CASSDPSGSGPDTQYF. CDR3 nucleotide sequence: TGTGCCAGCAGTGACCCTAGCGGGAGTGGCCCAGATACGCAGTATTTT.

The rearrangement uses TRBV7-8 and TRBJ2-5, with 8 bases identical to TRBD1. J was trimmed by 5 bases and V by 0 bases; bases with no gene match: 5. CDR1 SGHVS and CDR2 FQNEAQ come from the germline V gene. The CDR3 has 15 amino acids. Here the CDR3 reads CASSLARGPRETQYF. CDR3 nucleotide sequence: TGTGCCAGCAGCTTAGCCAGGGGGCCCCGTGAGACCCAGTACTTC.

This clonotype occurred many times. The chain recombines TRBV6-5 with TRBJ1-4; a possible D gene is TRBD1 (5 bases). Germline V lookup: CDR1 MNHEY, CDR2 SVGAGI. The ends were cut back, 3 bases at V and 7 bases at J, with 12 bases in the middle. CDR3 length: 14 amino acids. CDR3 sequence: CASSYEGEGEKLFF. Written as DNA, the CDR3 is TGTGCCAGCAGTTATGAAGGGGAAGGTGAAAAACTGTTTTTT.